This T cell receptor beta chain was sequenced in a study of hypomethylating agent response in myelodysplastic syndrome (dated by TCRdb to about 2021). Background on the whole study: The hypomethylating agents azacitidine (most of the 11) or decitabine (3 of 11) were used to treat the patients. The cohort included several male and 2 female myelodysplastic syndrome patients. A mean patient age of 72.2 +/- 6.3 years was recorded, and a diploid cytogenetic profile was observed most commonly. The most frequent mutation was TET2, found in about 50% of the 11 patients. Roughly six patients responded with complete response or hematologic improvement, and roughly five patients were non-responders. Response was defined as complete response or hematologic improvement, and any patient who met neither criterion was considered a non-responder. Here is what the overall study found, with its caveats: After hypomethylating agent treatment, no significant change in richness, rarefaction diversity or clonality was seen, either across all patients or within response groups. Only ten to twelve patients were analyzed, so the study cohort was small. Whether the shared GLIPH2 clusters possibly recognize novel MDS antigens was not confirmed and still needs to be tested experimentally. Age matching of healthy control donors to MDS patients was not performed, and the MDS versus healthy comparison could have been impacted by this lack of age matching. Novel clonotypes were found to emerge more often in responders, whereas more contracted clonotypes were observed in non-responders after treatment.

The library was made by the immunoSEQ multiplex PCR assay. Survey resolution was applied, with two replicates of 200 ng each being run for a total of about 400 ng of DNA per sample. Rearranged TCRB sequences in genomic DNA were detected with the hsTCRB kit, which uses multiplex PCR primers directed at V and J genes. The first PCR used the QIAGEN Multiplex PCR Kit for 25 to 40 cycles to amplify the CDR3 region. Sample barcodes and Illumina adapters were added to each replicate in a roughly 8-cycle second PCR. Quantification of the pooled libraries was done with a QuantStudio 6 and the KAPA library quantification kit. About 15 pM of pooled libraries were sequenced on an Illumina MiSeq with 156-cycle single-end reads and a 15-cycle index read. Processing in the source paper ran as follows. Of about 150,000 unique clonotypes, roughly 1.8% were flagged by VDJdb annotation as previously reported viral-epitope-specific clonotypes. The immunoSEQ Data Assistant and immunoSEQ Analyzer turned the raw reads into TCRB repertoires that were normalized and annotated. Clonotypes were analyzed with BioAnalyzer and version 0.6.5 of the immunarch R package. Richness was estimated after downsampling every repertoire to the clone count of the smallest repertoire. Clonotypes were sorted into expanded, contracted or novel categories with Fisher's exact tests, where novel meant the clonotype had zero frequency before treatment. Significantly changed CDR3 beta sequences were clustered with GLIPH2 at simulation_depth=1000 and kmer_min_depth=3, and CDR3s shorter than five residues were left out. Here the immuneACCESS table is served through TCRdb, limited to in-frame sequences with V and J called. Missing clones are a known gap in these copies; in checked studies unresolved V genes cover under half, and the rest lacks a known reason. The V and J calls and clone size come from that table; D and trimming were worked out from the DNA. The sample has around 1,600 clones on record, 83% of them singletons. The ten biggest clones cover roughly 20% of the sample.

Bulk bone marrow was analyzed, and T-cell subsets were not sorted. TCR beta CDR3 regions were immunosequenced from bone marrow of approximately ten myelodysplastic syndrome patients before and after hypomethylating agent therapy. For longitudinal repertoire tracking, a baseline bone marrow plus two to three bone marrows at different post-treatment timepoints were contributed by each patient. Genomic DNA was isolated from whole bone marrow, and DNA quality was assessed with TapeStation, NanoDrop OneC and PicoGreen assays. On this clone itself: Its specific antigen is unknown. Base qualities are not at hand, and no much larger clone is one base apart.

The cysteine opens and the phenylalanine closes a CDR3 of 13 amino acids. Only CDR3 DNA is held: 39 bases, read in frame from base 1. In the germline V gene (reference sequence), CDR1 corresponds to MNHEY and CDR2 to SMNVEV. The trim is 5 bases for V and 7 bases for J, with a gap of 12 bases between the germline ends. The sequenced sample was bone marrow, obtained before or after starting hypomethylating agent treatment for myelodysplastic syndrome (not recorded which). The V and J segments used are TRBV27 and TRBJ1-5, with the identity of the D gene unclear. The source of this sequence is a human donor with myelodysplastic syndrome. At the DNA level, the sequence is TGTGCCAGCAGTCCCAAACCCCGGCAGCCCCAGCATTTT. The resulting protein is CASSPKPRQPQHF.